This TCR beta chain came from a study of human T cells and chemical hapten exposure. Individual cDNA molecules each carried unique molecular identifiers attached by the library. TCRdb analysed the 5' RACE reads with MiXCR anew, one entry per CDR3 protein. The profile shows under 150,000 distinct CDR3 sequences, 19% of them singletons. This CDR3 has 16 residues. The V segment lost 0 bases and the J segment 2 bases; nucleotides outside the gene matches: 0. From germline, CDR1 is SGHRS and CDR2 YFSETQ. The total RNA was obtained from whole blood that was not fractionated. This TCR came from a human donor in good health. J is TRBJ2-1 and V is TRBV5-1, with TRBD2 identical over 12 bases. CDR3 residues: CASSLGLAGAYNEQFF. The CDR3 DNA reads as TGCGCCAGCAGCTTGGGACTAGCGGGAGCCTACAATGAGCAGTTCTTC.